Following are 20 T cell receptor beta chains from one sample sequenced in a study of blood T cell repertoires in COVID-19. Profiled with immunoSEQ multiplex PCR; TCRdb holds only in-frame clones, not every one. The table shows approximately 260,000 clones, with around 90% occurring only once. Sequenced material: peripheral blood. Every receptor here comes from a man between 60 and 75 years old who had recovered from COVID-19.

This clone came up once. This sequence joins TRBV19 and TRBJ1-6; 9 nucleotides align to TRBD1. Germline loops: CDR1 LNHDA, CDR2 SQIVND (reference sequence). This CDR3 is 16 amino acids long. V shed 5 bases, J shed 14 bases, and the junction held 16 bases outside the gene matches. The CDR3 DNA reads TGTGCCAGTAGTTCAATCGGGGACAGGGATTCAAAGACCCTCCACTTT. Its protein product is CASSSIGDRDSKTLHF.

This clone appeared a single time. This chain links TRBV4-1 with TRBJ1-3, with 7 bases lining up with TRBD1. Germline trimming cut 2 bases from V and 2 bases from J; bases unmatched to any gene: 6. The CDR3 is made up of 16 amino acids. Germline CDR1 is MGHRA and CDR2 is YSYEKL. The CDR3 nucleotides read TGCGCCAGCAGCCAAATACAGGGGCTACCTGGAAACACCATATATTTT. This codes for CASSQIQGLPGNTIYF.

This sequence joins TRBV5-1 and TRBJ2-5; 8 nucleotides line up with TRBD1. CDR3 size: 17 residues. CDR1 SGHRS and CDR2 YFSETQ come from the germline V gene. J lost 2 bases, V lost 6 bases, and 15 bases had no gene match. The CDR3 sequence is CASNDIGRTGGQETQYF. The CDR3 DNA reads TGCGCCAGCAACGACATAGGAAGAACAGGGGGACAAGAGACCCAGTACTTC.

The chain carries TRBV19 and TRBJ1-3, with 8 bases lining up with TRBD1. The CDR3 runs 14 residues. The V and J ends lost 6 bases and 2 bases, in that order; junction bases with no gene match: 3. CDR1 is LNHDA, CDR2 SQIVND, per germline (reference sequence). The CDR3 sequence: CASRSGGAGNTIYF. In nucleotides, the CDR3 is TGTGCCAGTAGGTCAGGGGGCGCTGGAAACACCATATATTTT. The whole variable domain, remainder taken from reference TRBV19 and TRBJ1-3, is DGGITQSPKYLFRKEGQNVTLSCEQNLNHDAMYWYRQDPGQGLRLIYYSQIVNDFQKGDIAEGYSVSREKKESFPLTVTSAQKNPTAFYLCASRSGGAGNTIYFGEGSWLTVV.

V is TRBV7-9 and J is TRBJ2-6, with D perhaps TRBD1 (5 bases). The CDR3 extends over 17 amino acids. Looked up from germline, CDR1 is SEHNR and CDR2 is FQNEAQ (reference sequence). Trimming took off 1 base at V and 3 bases at J, with 13 bases between the two ends. The CDR3 sequence: CASSLGLQAFGANVLTF. In nucleotides, the CDR3 is TGTGCCAGCAGCTTAGGTCTACAGGCCTTTGGGGCCAACGTCCTGACTTTC.

The gene calls are TRBV6-5 and TRBJ2-2; TRBD2 is a possible D gene (6 bases). V lost 8 bases and J 5 bases, leaving 12 bases between the germline ends. CDR1 is MNHEY, CDR2 SVGAGI, per germline. CDR3 length: 13 residues. The CDR3 loop reads CASARAGTGELFF. DNA of the CDR3: TGTGCCAGCGCCAGGGCGGGGACCGGGGAGCTGTTTTTT.

The chain employs TRBV2 and TRBJ2-7, with TRBD2 matching over 7 bases. Germline V gene lookup returns CDR1 SNHLY and CDR2 FYNNEI. The CDR3 spans 14 residues. After removal of 6 bases from V and 4 bases from J, the junction contained 9 bases not matched to a gene. The CDR3 DNA reads TGTGCCAGCAGACCGACTAGCAATTCTTACGAGCAGTACTTC. Its translation is CASRPTSNSYEQYF.

The J gene is TRBJ2-5, the V gene TRBV6-6; 7 bases are a match to TRBD1. CDR3 length: 14 residues. Germline V lookup: CDR1 MNHNY, CDR2 SVGAGI (reference sequence). Losses at the gene ends were 5 bases for V and 5 bases for J; bases not matched to a gene: 8. The CDR3: CASSPIRTGETQYF. CDR3 in DNA: TGTGCCAGCAGTCCTATCAGGACAGGCGAGACCCAGTACTTC.

The chain recombines TRBV29-1 with TRBJ1-4; 7 bases align to TRBD1. V lost 1 base and J lost 8; bases outside the gene matches: 4. The CDR3 totals 13 residues. Germline loops: CDR1 SQVTM, CDR2 ANQGSEA. The CDR3 protein is CSVEARGEEKLFF. In nucleotides, the CDR3 is TGCAGCGTTGAAGCCAGGGGGGAAGAAAAACTGTTTTTT.

The CDR3 here is CASSTWDREFDEQYF. CDR3 DNA sequence: TGTGCCAGCAGCACATGGGACAGGGAATTCGACGAGCAGTACTTC. This chain joins TRBV7-9 and TRBJ2-7; 9 nucleotides align to TRBD1. Germline V gives CDR1 SEHNR, CDR2 FQNEAQ (reference sequence). This CDR3 contains 15 residues. V lost 5 bases, J lost 5 bases, and 10 bases stayed unmatched.

The chain links TRBV21-1 to TRBJ1-5; TRBD1 is taken as the D call from the table, unchecked against the DNA. TRBV21-1 is a pseudogene locus. This CDR3 has 15 residues. Here the CDR3 reads CASSKWQGMCQPQHF. The CDR3 region has the DNA TGTGCCAGCAGCAAATGGCAGGGTATGTGTCAGCCCCAGCATTTT.

The chain recombines TRBV19 with TRBJ2-2, with D perhaps TRBD2 (6 bases). The germline V and J ends were trimmed by 10 bases and 2 bases, with 17 bases remaining between them. Germline loops: CDR1 LNHDA, CDR2 SQIVND (reference sequence). This CDR3 is built from 15 residues. The CDR3 loop reads CATHRPGVNTGELFF. The CDR3 region has the DNA TGTGCCACCCACAGACCGGGGGTAAACACCGGGGAGCTGTTTTTT.

This chain uses TRBV19 with TRBJ1-1; D is unclear. The CDR3 consists of 15 residues. Trimming took 7 bases from V and 0 from J, leaving 15 bases between them. The germline V gene encodes CDR1 LNHDA and CDR2 SQIVND (reference sequence). The CDR3 nucleotides read TGTGCCAGTACCTTCGGGAAGGCAATGAACACTGAAGCTTTCTTT. This sequence encodes CASTFGKAMNTEAFF.

The chain carries TRBV5-5 and TRBJ2-1, with 9 bases identical to TRBD1. V lost 1 base, J lost 4 bases, and 3 bases stayed unmatched. There are 15 residues in the CDR3. The V gene's germline CDR1 is SGHKS and CDR2 YYEKEE (reference sequence). CDR3 protein: CASSLRQGVYNEQFF. The CDR3 DNA reads as TGTGCCAGCAGCTTGAGACAGGGGGTTTACAATGAGCAGTTCTTC.

The J gene is TRBJ1-1, the V gene TRBV2, with D perhaps matching TRBD1 (5 bases). CDR1 SNHLY and CDR2 FYNNEI come from the germline V gene. With 5 bases removed from V and 1 base from J, the gap between germline ends came to 8 bases. The CDR3 is made up of 13 amino acids. CDR3 sequence (DNA): TGTGCCAGCAGTTGGCAGGGGAACACTGAAGCTTTCTTT. The encoded protein is CASSWQGNTEAFF.

The chain joins TRBV18 to TRBJ1-4, with 7 nucleotides matching TRBD1. Germline-derived CDR1 and CDR2 are KGHSH and LQKENI. After removal of 4 bases from V and 7 bases from J, the junction contained 9 bases not matched to a gene. The CDR3 has 15 residues. In DNA, the CDR3 is TGTGCCAGCTCACTCTCGACAGGGATCCGTGAAAAACTGTTTTTT. This codes for CASSLSTGIREKLFF.

J is TRBJ2-6 and V is TRBV5-1; 10 bases line up with TRBD2. Germline V gives CDR1 SGHRS, CDR2 YFSETQ. CDR3 length equals 17 residues. The trim removed 0 bases at V and 2 bases at J, leaving 2 bases unmatched. The CDR3 coding sequence is TGCGCCAGCAGCTTGGTTACTAGCGGGGCTGGGGCCAACGTCCTGACTTTC. Residues: CASSLVTSGAGANVLTF.

The chain employs TRBV19 and TRBJ1-1; 7 bases line up with TRBD1. The V gene end was trimmed by 5 bases and the J gene end by 0 bases; junction bases not matched to a gene: 6. Germline lookup yields CDR1 LNHDA and CDR2 SQIVND (reference sequence). CDR3 size: 15 residues. The CDR3 DNA sequence: TGTGCCAGTAGTTTTTCGACAGGGTTGAACACTGAAGCTTTCTTT. Residues: CASSFSTGLNTEAFF.

The chain recombines TRBV6-5 with TRBJ2-6; 7 nucleotides agree with TRBD1. With V trimmed by 6 bases and J by 3 bases, 5 bases remained unmatched. Germline CDR1 is MNHEY and CDR2 is SVGAGI. There are 15 residues in the CDR3. The CDR3 loop is CASSRQGLGANVLTF. CDR3 nucleotide sequence: TGTGCCAGCAGCCGACAGGGTCTTGGGGCCAACGTCCTGACTTTC.

The V gene is TRBV12-3 or TRBV12-4, the J gene TRBJ1-2; D not certain. Between the trimmed V and J ends, which lost 4 bases and 8 bases, there was a span of 11 bases. CDR3 size: 12 residues. CDR3 bases: TGTGCCAGCAGTTCCGGGGTTGGGGGCTACACCTTC. Encoded protein: CASSSGVGGYTF.